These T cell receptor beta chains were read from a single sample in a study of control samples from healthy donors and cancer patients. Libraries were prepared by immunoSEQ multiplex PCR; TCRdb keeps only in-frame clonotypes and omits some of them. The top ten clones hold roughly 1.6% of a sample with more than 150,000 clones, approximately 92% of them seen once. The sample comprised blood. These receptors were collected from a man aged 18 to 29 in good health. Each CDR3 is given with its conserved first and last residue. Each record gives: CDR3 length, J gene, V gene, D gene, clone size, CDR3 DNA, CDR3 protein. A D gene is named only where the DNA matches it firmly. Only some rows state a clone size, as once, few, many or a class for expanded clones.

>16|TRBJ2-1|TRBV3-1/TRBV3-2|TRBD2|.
TGTGCCAGCAGCCGGTCGACTAGCGGGGGGGCTAATGAGCAGTTCTTC
CASSRSTSGGANEQFF
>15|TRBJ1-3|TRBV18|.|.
TGTGCCAGCTCACCCCAAATGAGCTCTGGAAACACCATATATTTT
CASSPQMSSGNTIYF
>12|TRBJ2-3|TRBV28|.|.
TGTGCCAGCAGTCCTGACAGCAATACGCAGTATTTT
CASSPDSNTQYF
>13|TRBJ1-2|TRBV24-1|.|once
TGTGCCACCAGTGACTCGGACCGGGTACGCTACACCTTC
CATSDSDRVRYTF
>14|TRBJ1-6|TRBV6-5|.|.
TGTGCCAGCAGCCGCGGACAGAATAATTCACCCCTCCACTTT
CASSRGQNNSPLHF
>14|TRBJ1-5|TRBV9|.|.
TGTGCCAGCAGCGTAGGCCCAGGGAATCAGCCCCAGCATTTT
CASSVGPGNQPQHF
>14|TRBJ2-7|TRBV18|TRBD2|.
TGTGCCAGCAGCCCGGGGGGGGTCTCCTACGAGCAGTACTTC
CASSPGGVSYEQYF
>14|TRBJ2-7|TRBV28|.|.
TGTGCCAGCCATAGGGGGGGGTTCTCCTACGAGCAGTACTTC
CASHRGGFSYEQYF
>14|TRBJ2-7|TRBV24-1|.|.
TGTGCCACCAGTGACGCACAGGGTTCCTACGAGCAGTACTTC
CATSDAQGSYEQYF
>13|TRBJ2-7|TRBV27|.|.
TGTGCCAGCAGTTTAGGACTGGGCTACGAGCAGTACTTC
CASSLGLGYEQYF
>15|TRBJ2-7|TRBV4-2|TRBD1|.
TGTGCCAGCAGCCAAGATGGACAGGGCAGAGACGAGCAGTACTTC
CASSQDGQGRDEQYF
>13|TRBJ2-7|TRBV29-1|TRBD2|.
TGCAGCGTCGGGAGGACGGATCACTACGAGCAGTACTTC
CSVGRTDHYEQYF
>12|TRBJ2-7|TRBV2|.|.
TGTGCCAGCAGCGTCGGATTCTACGAGCAGTACTTC
CASSVGFYEQYF
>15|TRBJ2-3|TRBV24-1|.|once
TGTGCCACCAGTGATGAGGGACTCAGCACAGATACGCAGTATTTT
CATSDEGLSTDTQYF
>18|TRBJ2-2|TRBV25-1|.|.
TGTGCCAGCAGTGAGCTCCGACAGGGAGGAGGGAAGTCAGTTGAGCTGTTTTTT
CASSELRQGGGKSVELFF
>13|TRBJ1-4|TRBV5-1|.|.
TGCGCCAGCAGTTTGACCCAGAATGAAAAACTGTTTTTT
CASSLTQNEKLFF
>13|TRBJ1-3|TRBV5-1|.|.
TGCGCCAGCAGCTTCCATTCTGGAAACACCATATATTTT
CASSFHSGNTIYF